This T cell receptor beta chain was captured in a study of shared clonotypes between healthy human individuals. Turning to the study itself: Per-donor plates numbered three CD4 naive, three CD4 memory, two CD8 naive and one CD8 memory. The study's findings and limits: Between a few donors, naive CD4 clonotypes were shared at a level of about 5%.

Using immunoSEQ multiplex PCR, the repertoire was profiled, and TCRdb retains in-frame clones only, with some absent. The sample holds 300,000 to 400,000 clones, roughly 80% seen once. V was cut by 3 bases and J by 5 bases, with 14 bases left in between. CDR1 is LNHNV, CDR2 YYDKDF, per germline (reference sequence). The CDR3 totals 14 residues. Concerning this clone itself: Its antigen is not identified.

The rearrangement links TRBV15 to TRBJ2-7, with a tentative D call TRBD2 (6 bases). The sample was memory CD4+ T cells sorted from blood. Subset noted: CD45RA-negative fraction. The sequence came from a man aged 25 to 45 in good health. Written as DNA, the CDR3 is TGTGCCACCAGCAGGAAGAGCGGGTTTAACGAGCAGTACTTC. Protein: CATSRKSGFNEQYF.